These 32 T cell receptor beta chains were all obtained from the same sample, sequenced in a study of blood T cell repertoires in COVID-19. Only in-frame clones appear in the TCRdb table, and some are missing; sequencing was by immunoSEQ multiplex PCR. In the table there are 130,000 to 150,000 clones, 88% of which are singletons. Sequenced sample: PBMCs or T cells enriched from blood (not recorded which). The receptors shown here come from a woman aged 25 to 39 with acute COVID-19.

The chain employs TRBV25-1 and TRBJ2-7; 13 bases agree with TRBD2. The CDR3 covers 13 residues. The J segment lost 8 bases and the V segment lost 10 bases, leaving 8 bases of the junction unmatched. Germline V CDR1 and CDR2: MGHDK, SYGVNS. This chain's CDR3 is CATSGTSGTKQYF. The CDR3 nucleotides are TGTGCCACTTCCGGGACTAGCGGGACCAAGCAGTACTTC.

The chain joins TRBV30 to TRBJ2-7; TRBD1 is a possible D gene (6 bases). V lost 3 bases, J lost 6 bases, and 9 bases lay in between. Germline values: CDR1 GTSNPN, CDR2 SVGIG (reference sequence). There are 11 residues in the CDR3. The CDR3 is CAWSVGGEQYF. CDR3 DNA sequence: TGTGCCTGGAGCGTAGGGGGCGAGCAGTACTTC.

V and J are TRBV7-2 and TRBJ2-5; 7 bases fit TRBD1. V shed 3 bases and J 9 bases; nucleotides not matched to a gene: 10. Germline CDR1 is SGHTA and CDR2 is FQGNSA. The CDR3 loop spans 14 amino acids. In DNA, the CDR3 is TGTGCCAGCAGCTTGACAGGGCTCGGCTCTTCCCAGTACTTC. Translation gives CASSLTGLGSSQYF.

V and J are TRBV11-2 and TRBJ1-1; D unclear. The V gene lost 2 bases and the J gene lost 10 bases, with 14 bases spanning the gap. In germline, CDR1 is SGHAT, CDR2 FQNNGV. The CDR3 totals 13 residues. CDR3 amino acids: CASSLRFEFGAFF. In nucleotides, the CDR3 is TGTGCCAGCAGCTTACGTTTTGAGTTTGGAGCTTTCTTT.

The CDR3 nucleotides read TGTGCCAGCAGCTTAGCCGTACCGGGACAGGGGGCTTTGAATGAGCAGTTCTTC. This codes for CASSLAVPGQGALNEQFF. The V call is TRBV7-2, the J call TRBJ2-1; 12 nucleotides align to TRBD1. Trimming took 0 bases from V and 7 from J; bases not matched to a gene: 10. CDR3 size: 18 residues. Germline lookup yields CDR1 SGHTA and CDR2 FQGNSA.

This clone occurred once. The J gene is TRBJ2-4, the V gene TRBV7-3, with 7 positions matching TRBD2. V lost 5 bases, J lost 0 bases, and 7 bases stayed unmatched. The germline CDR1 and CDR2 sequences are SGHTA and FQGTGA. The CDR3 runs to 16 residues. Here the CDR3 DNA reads TGTGCCAGCAGCCCACCCCGGGGGGAAGCCAAAAACATTCAGTACTTC. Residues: CASSPPRGEAKNIQYF.

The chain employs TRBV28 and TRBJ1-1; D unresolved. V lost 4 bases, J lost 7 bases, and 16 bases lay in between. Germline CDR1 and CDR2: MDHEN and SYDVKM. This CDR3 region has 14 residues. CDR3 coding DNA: TGTGCCAGCAGTTCCCGGGGTTACCTCATTGAAGCTTTCTTT. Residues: CASSSRGYLIEAFF.

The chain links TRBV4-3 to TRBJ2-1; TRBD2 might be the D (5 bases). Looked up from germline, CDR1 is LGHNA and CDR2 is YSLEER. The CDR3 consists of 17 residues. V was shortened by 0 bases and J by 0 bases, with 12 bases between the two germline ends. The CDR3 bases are TGCGCCAGCAGCCAAGAGGGAACGGGATCCTCCTACAATGAGCAGTTCTTC. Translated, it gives CASSQEGTGSSYNEQFF.

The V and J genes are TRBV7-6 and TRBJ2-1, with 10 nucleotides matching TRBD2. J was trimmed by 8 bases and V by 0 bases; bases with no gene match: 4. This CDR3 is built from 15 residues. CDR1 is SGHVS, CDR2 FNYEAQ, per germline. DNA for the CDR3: TGTGCCAGCAGCTTAGCGCTAGCGGGAGCGGATGAGCAGTTCTTC. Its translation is CASSLALAGADEQFF.

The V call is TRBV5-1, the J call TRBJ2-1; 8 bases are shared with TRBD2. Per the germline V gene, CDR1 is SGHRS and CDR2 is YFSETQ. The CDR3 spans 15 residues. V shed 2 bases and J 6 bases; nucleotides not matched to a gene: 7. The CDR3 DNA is TGCGCCAGCAGCTTCAGCGGGAGCCTGGTCAATGAGCAGTTCTTC. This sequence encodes CASSFSGSLVNEQFF.

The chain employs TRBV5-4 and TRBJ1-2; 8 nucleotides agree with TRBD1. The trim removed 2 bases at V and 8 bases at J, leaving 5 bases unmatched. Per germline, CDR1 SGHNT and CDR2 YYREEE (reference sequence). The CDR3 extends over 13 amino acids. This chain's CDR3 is CASSLTGGGGYTF. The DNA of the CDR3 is TGTGCCAGCAGCTTAACAGGGGGAGGGGGCTACACCTTC.

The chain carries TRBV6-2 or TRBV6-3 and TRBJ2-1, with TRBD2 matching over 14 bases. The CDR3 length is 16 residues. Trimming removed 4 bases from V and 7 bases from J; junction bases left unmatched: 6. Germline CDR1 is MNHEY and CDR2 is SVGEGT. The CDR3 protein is CASSSTGTSGRNEQFF. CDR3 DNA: TGTGCCAGCAGTTCGACTGGGACTAGCGGGAGAAATGAGCAGTTCTTC.

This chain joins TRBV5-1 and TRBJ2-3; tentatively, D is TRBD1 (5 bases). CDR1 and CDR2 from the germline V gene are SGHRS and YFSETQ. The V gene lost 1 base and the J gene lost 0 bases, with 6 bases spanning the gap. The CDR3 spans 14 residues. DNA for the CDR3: TGCGCCAGCAGCTTGCCAGGGAGCACAGATACGCAGTATTTT. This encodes CASSLPGSTDTQYF.

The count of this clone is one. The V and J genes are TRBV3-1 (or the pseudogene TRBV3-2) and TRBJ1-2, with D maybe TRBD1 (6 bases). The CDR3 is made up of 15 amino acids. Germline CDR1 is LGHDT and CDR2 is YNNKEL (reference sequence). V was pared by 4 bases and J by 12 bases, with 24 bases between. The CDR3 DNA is TGTGCCAGCAGCCCAGAAGCCGGGACATCCTCGGGTCACACCTTC. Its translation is CASSPEAGTSSGHTF.

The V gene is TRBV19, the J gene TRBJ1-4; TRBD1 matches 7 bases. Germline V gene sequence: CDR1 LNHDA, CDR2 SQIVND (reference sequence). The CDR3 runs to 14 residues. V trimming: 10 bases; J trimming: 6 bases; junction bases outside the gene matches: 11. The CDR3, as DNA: TGTGCCACCCAGAAAAGACAGGGAGATGAAAAACTGTTTTTT. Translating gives CATQKRQGDEKLFF.

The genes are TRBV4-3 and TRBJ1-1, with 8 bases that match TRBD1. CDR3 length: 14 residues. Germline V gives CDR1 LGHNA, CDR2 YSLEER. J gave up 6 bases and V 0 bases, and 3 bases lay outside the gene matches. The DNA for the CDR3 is TGCGCCAGCAGCCAAGATCAGGGACAGGCTGAAGCTTTCTTT. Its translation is CASSQDQGQAEAFF.

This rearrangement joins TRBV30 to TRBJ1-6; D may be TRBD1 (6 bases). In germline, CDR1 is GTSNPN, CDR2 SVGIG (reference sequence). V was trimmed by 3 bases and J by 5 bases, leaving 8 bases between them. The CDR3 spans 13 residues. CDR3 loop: CAWSTGHNSPLHF. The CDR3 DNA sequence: TGTGCCTGGAGCACAGGGCATAATTCACCCCTCCACTTT.

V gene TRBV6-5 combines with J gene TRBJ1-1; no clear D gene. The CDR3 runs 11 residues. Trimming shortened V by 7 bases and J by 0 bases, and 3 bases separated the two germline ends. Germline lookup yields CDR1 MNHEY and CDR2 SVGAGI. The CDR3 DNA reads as TGTGCCAGCATCGTGAACACTGAAGCTTTCTTT. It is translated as CASIVNTEAFF.

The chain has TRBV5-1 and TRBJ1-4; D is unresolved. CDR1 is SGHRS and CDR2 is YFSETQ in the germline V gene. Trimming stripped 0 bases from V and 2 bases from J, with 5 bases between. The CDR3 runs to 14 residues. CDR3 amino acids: CASSLGETNEKLFF. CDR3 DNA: TGCGCCAGCAGCTTGGGGGAGACTAATGAAAAACTGTTTTTT. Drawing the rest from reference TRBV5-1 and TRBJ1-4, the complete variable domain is KAGVTQTPRYLIKTRGQQVTLSCSPISGHRSVSWYQQTPGQGLQFLFEYFSETQRNKGNFPGRFSGRQFSNSRSEMNVSTLELGDSALYLCASSLGETNEKLFFGSGTQLSVL.

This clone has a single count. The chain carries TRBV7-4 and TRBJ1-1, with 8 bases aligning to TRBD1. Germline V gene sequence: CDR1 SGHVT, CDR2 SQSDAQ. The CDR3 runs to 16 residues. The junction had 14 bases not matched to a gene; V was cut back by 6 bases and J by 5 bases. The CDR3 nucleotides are TGTGCCAGCAGGTCCTGTAGCAGGGGGCGCAGTACTGAAGCTTTCTTT. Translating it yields CASRSCSRGRSTEAFF.

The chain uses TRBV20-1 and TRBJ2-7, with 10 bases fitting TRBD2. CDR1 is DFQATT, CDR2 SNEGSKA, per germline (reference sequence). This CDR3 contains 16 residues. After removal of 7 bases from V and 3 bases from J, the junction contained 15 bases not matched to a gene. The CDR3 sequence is CSVRELGLAGVYEQYF. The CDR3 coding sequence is TGCAGTGTTCGTGAACTGGGGCTAGCGGGAGTCTACGAGCAGTACTTC.

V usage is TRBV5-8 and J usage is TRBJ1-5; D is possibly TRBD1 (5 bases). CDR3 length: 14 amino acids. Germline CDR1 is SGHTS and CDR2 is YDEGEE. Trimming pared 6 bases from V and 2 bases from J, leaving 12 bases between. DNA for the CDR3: TGTGCCAGCACAATGCAGGGTGGCAATCAGCCCCAGCATTTT. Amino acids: CASTMQGGNQPQHF. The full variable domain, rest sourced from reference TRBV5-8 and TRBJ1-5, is EAGVTQSPTHLIKTRGQQATLRCSPISGHTSVYWYQQALGLGLQFLLWYDEGEERNRGNFPPRFSGRQFPNYSSELNVNALELEDSALYLCASTMQGGNQPQHFGDGTRLSIL.

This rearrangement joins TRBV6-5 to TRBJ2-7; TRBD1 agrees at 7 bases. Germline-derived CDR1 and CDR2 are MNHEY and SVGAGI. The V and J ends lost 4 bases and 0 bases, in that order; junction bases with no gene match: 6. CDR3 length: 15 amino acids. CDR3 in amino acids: CASSSPRDSSYEQYF. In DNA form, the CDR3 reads TGTGCCAGCAGTTCCCCTCGGGACAGCTCCTACGAGCAGTACTTC.

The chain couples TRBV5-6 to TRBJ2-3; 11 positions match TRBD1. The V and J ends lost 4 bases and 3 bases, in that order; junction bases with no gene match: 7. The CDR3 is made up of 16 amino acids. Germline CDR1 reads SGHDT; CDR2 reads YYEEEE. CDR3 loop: CASSPLGTGGTDTQYF. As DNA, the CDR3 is TGTGCCAGCAGCCCGCTCGGGACAGGGGGGACAGATACGCAGTATTTT. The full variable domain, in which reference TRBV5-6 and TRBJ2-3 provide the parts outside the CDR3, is DAGVTQSPTHLIKTRGQQVTLRCSPKSGHDTVSWYQQALGQGPQFIFQYYEEEERQRGNFPDRFSGHQFPNYSSELNVNALLLGDSALYLCASSPLGTGGTDTQYFGPGTRLTVL.

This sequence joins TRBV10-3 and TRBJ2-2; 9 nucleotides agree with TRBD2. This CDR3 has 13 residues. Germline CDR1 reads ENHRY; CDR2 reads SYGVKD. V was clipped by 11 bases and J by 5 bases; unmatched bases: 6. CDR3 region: CAARLAETGELFF. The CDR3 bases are TGTGCCGCCAGACTAGCGGAGACCGGGGAGCTGTTTTTT.

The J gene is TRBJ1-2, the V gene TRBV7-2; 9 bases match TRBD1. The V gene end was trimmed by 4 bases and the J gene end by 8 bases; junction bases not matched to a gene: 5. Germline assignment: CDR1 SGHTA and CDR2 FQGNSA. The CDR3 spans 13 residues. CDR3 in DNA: TGTGCCAGCAGCTCGGACAGGGGTGACGGCTACACCTTC. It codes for CASSSDRGDGYTF.

The CDR3 region is CASSLGQGARDEQFF. As DNA, the CDR3 is TGTGCCAGCAGTTTAGGACAGGGGGCCAGGGATGAGCAGTTCTTC. J is TRBJ2-1 and V is TRBV28; 11 nucleotides align to TRBD1. V shed 2 bases and J 8 bases; nucleotides not matched to a gene: 5. CDR1 is MDHEN and CDR2 is SYDVKM in the germline V gene. The CDR3 is 15 amino acids.

The CDR3 DNA is TGTGCCAGCAGTGAAATGGACTTATCCTACAATGAGCAGTTCTTC. Its translation: CASSEMDLSYNEQFF. The J gene is TRBJ2-1, the V gene TRBV6-1; maybe TRBD2 (5 bases). Germline values: CDR1 MNHNS, CDR2 SASEGT. The CDR3 is made up of 15 amino acids. The ends were cut back, 2 bases at V and 1 base at J, with 9 bases in the middle.

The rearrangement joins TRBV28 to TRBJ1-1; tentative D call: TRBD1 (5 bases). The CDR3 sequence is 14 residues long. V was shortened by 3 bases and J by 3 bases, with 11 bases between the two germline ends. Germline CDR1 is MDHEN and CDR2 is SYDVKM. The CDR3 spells CASSFSWGDTEAFF. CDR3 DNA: TGTGCCAGCAGTTTCTCCTGGGGGGACACTGAAGCTTTCTTT.

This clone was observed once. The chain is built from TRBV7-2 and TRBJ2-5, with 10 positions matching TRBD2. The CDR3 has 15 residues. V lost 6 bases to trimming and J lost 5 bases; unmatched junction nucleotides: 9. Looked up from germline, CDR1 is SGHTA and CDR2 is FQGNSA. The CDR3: CASSQNSGRSETQYF. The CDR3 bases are TGTGCCAGCAGTCAAAATAGCGGGAGGTCTGAGACCCAGTACTTC.

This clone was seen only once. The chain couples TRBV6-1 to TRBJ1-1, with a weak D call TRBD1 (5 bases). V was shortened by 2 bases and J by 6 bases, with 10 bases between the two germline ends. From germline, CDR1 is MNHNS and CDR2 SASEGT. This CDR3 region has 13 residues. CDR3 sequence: CASSERWGAEAFF. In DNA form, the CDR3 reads TGTGCCAGCAGTGAACGGTGGGGGGCTGAAGCTTTCTTT.

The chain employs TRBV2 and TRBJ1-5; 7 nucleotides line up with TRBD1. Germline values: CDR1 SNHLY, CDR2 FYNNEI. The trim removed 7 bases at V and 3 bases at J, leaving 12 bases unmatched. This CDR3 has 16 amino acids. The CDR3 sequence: CASTPDRSQTNQPQHF. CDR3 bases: TGTGCCAGCACCCCGGACAGGTCCCAAACCAATCAGCCCCAGCATTTT.